This T cell receptor beta chain was obtained from a study of blood T cell repertoires in COVID-19. Study-wide background: Collection of acute and convalescent COVID-19 samples took place in the United States, Italy and Spain. T cells, B-cell-depleted T cells, or PBMCs provided the cDNA or gDNA that served as material.

V was pared by 5 bases and J by 9 bases, with 18 bases between. Germline V lookup: CDR1 LGHNT, CDR2 FRNRAP. This CDR3 spans 14 amino acids. TCRdb keeps only in-frame clones here, not all; method: immunoSEQ multiplex PCR. The sample includes fewer than 300,000 clones, nearly 90% of them seen just once. The J gene is TRBJ2-3, the V gene TRBV12-5, with a possible D match to TRBD2 (7 bases). This TCR came from a man between 18 and 29 years old with active or convalescent COVID-19. Sequences were obtained from peripheral blood. CDR3 in amino acids: CASGREAGGLTQYF. The CDR3 DNA reads as TGTGCTAGTGGTCGCGAAGCCGGGGGGCTGACGCAGTATTTT.